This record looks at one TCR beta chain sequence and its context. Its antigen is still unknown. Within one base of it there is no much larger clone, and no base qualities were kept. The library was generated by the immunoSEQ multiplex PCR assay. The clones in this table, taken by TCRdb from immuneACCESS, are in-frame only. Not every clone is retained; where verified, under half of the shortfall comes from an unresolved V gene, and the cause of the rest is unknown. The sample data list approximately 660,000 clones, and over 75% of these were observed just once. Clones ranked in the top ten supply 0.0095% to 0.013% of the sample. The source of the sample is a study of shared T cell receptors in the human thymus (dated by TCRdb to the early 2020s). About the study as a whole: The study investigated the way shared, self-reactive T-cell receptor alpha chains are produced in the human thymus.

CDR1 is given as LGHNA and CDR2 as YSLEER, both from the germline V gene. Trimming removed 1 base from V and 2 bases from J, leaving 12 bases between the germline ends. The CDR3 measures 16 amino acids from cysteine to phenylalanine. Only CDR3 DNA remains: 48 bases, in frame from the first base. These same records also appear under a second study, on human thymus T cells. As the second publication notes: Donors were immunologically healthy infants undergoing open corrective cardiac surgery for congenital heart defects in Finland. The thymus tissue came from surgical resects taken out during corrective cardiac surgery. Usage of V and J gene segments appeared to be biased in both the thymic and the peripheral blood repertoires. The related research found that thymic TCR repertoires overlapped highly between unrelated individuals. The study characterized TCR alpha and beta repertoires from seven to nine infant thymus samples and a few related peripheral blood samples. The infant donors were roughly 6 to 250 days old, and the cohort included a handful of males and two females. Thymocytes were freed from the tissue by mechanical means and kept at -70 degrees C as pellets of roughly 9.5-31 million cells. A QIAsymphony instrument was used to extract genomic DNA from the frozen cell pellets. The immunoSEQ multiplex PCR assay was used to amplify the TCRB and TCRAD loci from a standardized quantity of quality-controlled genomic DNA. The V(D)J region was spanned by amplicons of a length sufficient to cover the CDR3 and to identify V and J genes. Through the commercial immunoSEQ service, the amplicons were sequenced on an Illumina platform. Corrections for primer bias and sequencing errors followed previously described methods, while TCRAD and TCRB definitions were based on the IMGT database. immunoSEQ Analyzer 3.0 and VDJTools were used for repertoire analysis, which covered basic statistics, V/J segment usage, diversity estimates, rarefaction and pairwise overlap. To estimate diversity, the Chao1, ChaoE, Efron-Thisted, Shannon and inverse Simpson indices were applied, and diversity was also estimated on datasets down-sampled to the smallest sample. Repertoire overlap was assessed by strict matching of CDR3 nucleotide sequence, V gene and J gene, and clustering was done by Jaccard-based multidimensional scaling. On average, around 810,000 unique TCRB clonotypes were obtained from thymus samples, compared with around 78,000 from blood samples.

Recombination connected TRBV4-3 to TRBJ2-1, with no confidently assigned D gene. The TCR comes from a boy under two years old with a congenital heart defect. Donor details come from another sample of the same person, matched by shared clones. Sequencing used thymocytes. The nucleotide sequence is TGCGCCAGCAGCCAAGGGTGGTGGCCGCCCTACAATGAGCAGTTCTTC. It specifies CASSQGWWPPYNEQFF.